Below are 17 T cell receptor beta chains sequenced from a single sample in a study of cytomegalovirus exposure and HLA in healthy donors. Vbeta (60) and Jbeta (13) primers were used in the PCR. The table came from immunoSEQ multiplex PCR; TCRdb's copy has only in-frame clones and leaves some out. The profile shows 90,000 to 120,000 clones, 60% to 85% of them singletons. The sample consisted of PBMCs. The source is a female donor in good health and CMV-seropositive.

The CDR3 here is CASSMDWQGREQYF. In DNA, the CDR3 is TGTGCCAGCAGCATGGACTGGCAAGGGCGCGAGCAGTACTTC. The chain has TRBV7-8 and TRBJ2-7; the D gene is possibly TRBD2 (5 bases). The CDR3 totals 14 residues. Germline CDR1 reads SGHVS; CDR2 reads FQNEAQ. V was shortened by 5 bases and J by 6 bases, with 17 bases between the two germline ends.

CDR3 loop: CARGRSYNEQFF. The CDR3 nucleotides read TGTGCCAGGGGGCGATCCTACAATGAGCAGTTCTTC. The chain couples TRBV6-4 to TRBJ2-1; possibly TRBD1 for D (5 bases). This CDR3 region has 12 residues. Germline values: CDR1 MRHNA, CDR2 SNTAGT. The V and J ends lost 9 bases and 1 base respectively, with 7 bases between them.

Only a few counts were recorded for this clone. V gene TRBV5-4 combines with J gene TRBJ2-6; D is unclear. The CDR3 runs 15 residues. Trimming cost V 6 bases and J 0 bases, with 10 bases left between them. The germline CDR1 and CDR2 sequences are SGHNT and YYREEE (reference sequence). CDR3 nucleotides: TGTGCCAGCACCCTATACCCCTCTGGGGCCAACGTCCTGACTTTC. Protein sequence: CASTLYPSGANVLTF. Drawing the rest from reference TRBV5-4 and TRBJ2-6, the complete variable domain is ETGVTQSPTHLIKTRGQQVTLRCSSQSGHNTVSWYQQALGQGPQFIFQYYREEENGRGNFPPRFSGLQFPNYSSELNVNALELDDSALYLCASTLYPSGANVLTFGAGSRLTVL.

This chain links TRBV6-5 with TRBJ2-3; the match to TRBD2 covers 8 bases. Trimming cost V 3 bases and J 5 bases; bases outside gene matches: 7. The germline V gene encodes CDR1 MNHEY and CDR2 SVGAGI. This CDR3 is 15 amino acids long. As DNA, the CDR3 is TGTGCCAGCAGTTATCGCGGACTAGCAGGAGATACGCAGTATTTT. Its translation is CASSYRGLAGDTQYF.

V is TRBV6-5 and J is TRBJ2-2; tentatively, D is TRBD2 (5 bases). The V and J ends lost 6 bases and 1 base respectively, with 12 bases between them. This CDR3 has 15 amino acids. The germline gives CDR1 MNHEY, CDR2 SVGAGI. CDR3 residues: CASSRAGRNTGELFF. CDR3 coding DNA: TGTGCCAGCAGCCGGGCGGGCAGGAACACCGGGGAGCTGTTTTTT.

The rearrangement links TRBV5-1 to TRBJ1-5; D uncertain. Germline lookup yields CDR1 SGHRS and CDR2 YFSETQ. There are 14 residues in the CDR3. The ends were cut back, 0 bases at V and 7 bases at J, with 11 bases in the middle. The CDR3 loop reads CASSLDGGLQPQHF. CDR3 nucleotides: TGCGCCAGCAGCTTGGACGGAGGACTACAGCCCCAGCATTTT.

The chain couples TRBV9 to TRBJ2-1, with 11 positions matching TRBD1. Germline loops: CDR1 SGDLS, CDR2 YYNGEE. J gave up 10 bases and V 3 bases, and 9 bases lay outside the gene matches. The CDR3 has 15 residues. CDR3 in DNA: TGTGCCAGCAGCGCCGCCGGGACAGGGGGAGGGGAGCAGTTCTTC. Translation gives CASSAAGTGGGEQFF.

This sequence joins TRBV6-1 and TRBJ1-5, with D tentatively TRBD1 (6 bases). The CDR3 extends over 14 amino acids. Germline V gives CDR1 MNHNS, CDR2 SASEGT. V was cut by 5 bases and J by 7 bases, with 15 bases left in between. Here the CDR3 DNA reads TGTGCCAGCAGTAATACAGGGAGGGGGCAGCCCCAGCATTTT. It yields the protein CASSNTGRGQPQHF.

The chain recombines TRBV2 with TRBJ2-1; 10 positions agree with TRBD2. The CDR3 length is 12 residues. The junction had 3 bases not matched to a gene; V was cut back by 8 bases and J by 8 bases. The germline V gene has CDR1 SNHLY and CDR2 FYNNEI. Here the CDR3 DNA reads TGTGCCAGCGGTCTAGCGGGAGATGAGCAGTTCTTC. As protein: CASGLAGDEQFF.

The V and J genes are TRBV30 and TRBJ1-2; perhaps TRBD1 as D (6 bases). Trimming shortened V by 8 bases and J by 3 bases, and 16 bases separated the two germline ends. From germline, CDR1 is GTSNPN and CDR2 SVGIG (reference sequence). This CDR3 contains 13 residues. The CDR3 reads CAGRGGNYYGYTF. Here the CDR3 DNA reads TGTGCCGGCAGAGGGGGTAATTACTATGGCTACACCTTC.

This rearrangement joins TRBV5-4 to TRBJ1-2, with unresolved D. This CDR3 contains 14 residues. Trimming cost V 7 bases and J 0 bases, with 13 bases left between them. In germline, CDR1 is SGHNT, CDR2 YYREEE (reference sequence). The CDR3 loop is CASSHPSANYGYTF. DNA for the CDR3: TGTGCCAGCTCCCACCCATCGGCTAACTATGGCTACACCTTC.

This clone was seen just once. The CDR3 bases are TGTGCCAGCAGTTTAAAGACAGCCTCCTCCTATAATTCACCCCTCCACTTT. Translation: CASSLKTASSYNSPLHF. This chain links TRBV27 with TRBJ1-6; perhaps TRBD1 as D (5 bases). The V and J ends lost 2 bases and 0 bases respectively, with 11 bases between them. The CDR3 has 17 amino acids. The germline CDR1 and CDR2 sequences are MNHEY and SMNVEV (reference sequence).

CDR3 protein: CASSPSLQRGTEQYF. The DNA for the CDR3 is TGTGCCAGCTCACCAAGTTTACAAAGGGGAACCGAGCAGTACTTC. The V and J genes are TRBV18 and TRBJ2-7; D is perhaps TRBD1 (5 bases). The CDR3 sequence is 15 residues long. V lost 2 bases and J lost 6, with 17 bases in between. Per the germline V gene, CDR1 is KGHSH and CDR2 is LQKENI. Full variable domain (remainder filled in from reference TRBV18 and TRBJ2-7): NAGVMQNPRHLVRRRGQEARLRCSPMKGHSHVYWYRQLPEEGLKFMVYLQKENIIDESGMPKERFSAEFPKEGPSILRIQQVVRGDSAAYFCASSPSLQRGTEQYFGPGTRLTVT.

J is TRBJ1-3 and V is TRBV18; the match to TRBD1 covers 7 bases. The CDR3 is made up of 14 amino acids. The J segment lost 0 bases and the V segment lost 6 bases, leaving 2 bases of the junction unmatched. Germline V CDR1 and CDR2: KGHSH, LQKENI. This CDR3 is CASSRDSSGNTIYF. CDR3 DNA: TGTGCCAGCTCCCGGGACAGCTCTGGAAACACCATATATTTT.

This clone has a handful of counts. The chain couples TRBV30 to TRBJ1-5; D not certain. Trimming left V 0 bases short and J 4 bases short, with 25 bases between. This CDR3 is built from 19 residues. Germline V gives CDR1 GTSNPN, CDR2 SVGIG (reference sequence). The CDR3 loop reads CAWSVHRSGRSDPNQPQHF. For the CDR3, the DNA is TGTGCCTGGAGTGTACATAGGAGCGGGAGAAGCGACCCAAATCAGCCCCAGCATTTT.

This clone was seen a single time. CDR3 in amino acids: CASRTTGTGRDIQYF. The CDR3 region has the DNA TGTGCCAGCAGGACTACCGGGACAGGGAGGGACATTCAGTACTTC. The chain couples TRBV28 to TRBJ2-4, with 9 bases lining up with TRBD1. This CDR3 spans 15 amino acids. V lost 6 bases to trimming and J lost 8 bases; unmatched junction nucleotides: 11. Germline CDR1 is MDHEN and CDR2 is SYDVKM.

The chain couples TRBV4-1 to TRBJ1-3, with D possibly being TRBD1 (5 bases). Trimming took off 2 bases at V and 8 bases at J, with 10 bases between the two ends. The CDR3 is 13 residues long. Germline-derived CDR1 and CDR2 are MGHRA and YSYEKL. CDR3 amino acids: CASSQQGTDTIYF. In DNA, the CDR3 is TGCGCCAGCAGCCAACAGGGCACGGACACCATATATTTT.